What follows is one TCR beta chain and its context. The antigen remains unidentified. The naive CD8 fraction comprised CD45RO-negative cells positively selected for CCR7 and excluded terminally differentiated effector memory CD45RA+ cells. This entry is derived from a study of shared clonotypes between healthy human individuals. General study findings and limits: Although depth was large, rarefaction showed that sequencing of the sorted subsets was incomplete.

Germline V lookup: CDR1 SEHNR, CDR2 FQNEAQ (reference sequence). The CDR3 loop spans 17 amino acids. Deletions cut 1 base from V and 1 base from J, with 16 bases between. The data were produced by immunoSEQ multiplex PCR, yet TCRdb's version contains in-frame clones alone and is incomplete. This sample carries about 2,200,000 clones, about 92% of them seen once, and the ten largest clones take around 1.7%. Sequenced material: naive CD8+ T cells from PBMCs. This rearrangement joins TRBV7-9 to TRBJ2-5; D not resolved. The sequence was obtained from a man aged 18 to 30 in good health. Some clones in this sample may be carry-over from other donors' samples. The CDR3, as DNA: TGTGCCAGCAGCTTAGGTTTGAGGCAGAGGACCCAAGAGACCCAGTACTTC. The encoded protein is CASSLGLRQRTQETQYF. Full variable domain (outside the CDR3, taken from reference TRBV7-9 and TRBJ2-5): DTGVSQNPRHKITKRGQNVTFRCDPISEHNRLYWYRQTLGQGPEFLTYFQNEAQLEKSRLLSDRFSAERPKGSFSTLEIQRTEQGDSAMYLCASSLGLRQRTQETQYFGPGTRLLVL.